The clone carrying this TCR beta chain was detected once. The antigen remains undetermined. The protocol was immunoSEQ multiplex PCR, while the TCRdb copy is restricted to in-frame clones and leaves out a portion. Of about 5,600 clones in the sample, 70% to 80% were seen once. The CDR3 totals 17 residues. V dropped 3 bases and J dropped 0; count of bases not matched to a gene: 7. From germline, CDR1 is SGHDN and CDR2 FVKESK. The sample is drawn from a study of immune evolution from preneoplasia to lung adenocarcinoma. About the research overall: HLA loss of heterozygosity: approximately 7.5% AIS, around 16% MIA, roughly 35% ADC, none AAH. Study-wide points: Later-stage lesions appeared to have more T cells, more diversity, less clonality. Top clone share appeared to fall from AAH through AIS, MIA, adenocarcinoma.

After pathologic assessment, macro-dissection selected premalignant or tumor cells for extraction. Sequenced: FFPE lung adenocarcinoma in situ tissue. This clonotype was obtained from a person aged 55-79 years with lung adenocarcinoma. This chain joins TRBV14 and TRBJ2-3; 9 bases fit TRBD1. The CDR3 sequence: CASSQDTGGVSTDTQYF. CDR3 in DNA: TGTGCCAGCAGCCAGGATACAGGGGGCGTTAGCACAGATACGCAGTATTTT.